This T cell receptor (beta chain) was found in a study of cytomegalovirus exposure and HLA in healthy donors (dated by TCRdb to about 2017). General notes on the study: An earlier analysis of around 600 of the donors reported about 250 Gb of sequence data and some 120 million unique TCR beta sequences from about 200 million T cells. An early release covering roughly 640 HLA-typed donors comprised 250 to 350 gigabases of sequencing data and tens of millions of unique TCR sequences. Of the roughly 410 genotyped donors, approximately 80% were placed in the genetic ancestry cluster associated with self-reported Caucasian donors. The aim of the study was to test whether cataloging public T cell receptors could identify signatures of past pathogen exposure. The T cell repertoires of several hundred subjects were profiled by immunosequencing and related to cytomegalovirus serostatus. Along with the 666-subject first cohort, a separate validation cohort of some 130 different subjects was used. To predict cytomegalovirus infection status, the study brought together high-throughput TCR immunosequencing, statistical association of individual TCRs with disease status, and machine learning. A later analysis re-examined previously published TCR beta repertoires from around 670 donors and added high-resolution HLA genotyping to investigate patterns of TCR occurrence. The later analysis used no new phenotypic data to find candidate immune exposures, relying instead on TCR beta sequences and their occurrence across donors. To decide whether each TCR beta V gene segment behaved as functional or pseudogenic, an earlier analysis of some 600 of the donors relied on high-throughput TCR beta sequencing. Donor age, sex, ethnicity and CMV serostatus were compiled alongside the repertoire data. A later genetic analysis took genome-wide SNP genotypes for about 55% of the 666 donors and used that subset as a discovery cohort. All discovery cohort repertoires had been generated on a single sequencing platform. Both class I and class II loci were covered by HLA typing, at four-digit resolution. Typing coverage differed by locus: A, B, C, DRB1 and DQB1 were typed in roughly 620-630 donors, DQA1 in 500 to 550, DPA1 in approximately 610, and DPB1 in roughly 450. Four to six DR-DQ haplotypes were handled as single units for association and clustering, since linkage in the cohort was strong. On average, around 240,000 unique TCR beta nucleotide sequences were sequenced per donor among some 420 genotyped donors of the cohort, with around 19% of those sequences being non-productive. General conclusions and limits of the study: Compared with equally common non-associated chains, HLA-associated TCR beta chains in a later analysis were more clonally expanded and had lower generation probabilities. Because counts were too low, seventeen rarely observed V segments, including chromosome 9 orphons, were excluded from the earlier analysis of some 540 of the donors. At a false discovery rate of 0.05, a later analysis linked 15,000 to 20,000 TCR beta sequences to specific HLA alleles. In a later genetic analysis, fewer N-insertions in productive TCRs were reported among donors in an Asian-associated ancestry cluster than the approximately 670-donor mean. In both the original and validation cohorts, the classifier was reported to diagnose cytomegalovirus status with high specificity and sensitivity. The study listed 150 to 200 TCR beta chains as associated with cytomegalovirus. A cluster of highly shared sequence variants was judged likely to be a technical artifact of the sequencing pipeline. In this cohort, only TCR beta chains were sequenced, and detectable features were limited by the absence of alpha or paired-chain data. The only immune exposure information available for the cohort was CMV serostatus. The authors suggested that the approach could potentially be generalized to other disease states and immunological phenotypes. Assigning TCR associations to individual alleles was difficult when HLA alleles, especially DR and DQ, strongly co-occurred. Correlated functional status among segregating V segments might be attributable to linkage disequilibrium, but an unknown experimental factor could not be ruled out. Most TCR sequences were seen in very few donors, while some public TCRs were found in many individuals. In a later analysis, the rate of TCR association differed among HLA loci, with DRB1 alleles having the most associated TCRs and HLA-C alleles having the fewest. Most CMV-associated TCR beta chains appeared to be HLA-restricted in a later analysis, and the HLA associations seemed to be driven largely by CMV exposure. Because HLA typing was unavailable for some donors at each locus, only the typed subset was used in association tests. A later genetic analysis associated a missense DCLRE1C variant with V-gene and J-gene trimming of TCR beta chains, and an independent cohort replicated the association. In an earlier analysis of fewer than 750 of the donors, most TCR beta V segments were observed in productive rearrangements about 87% or about 30% of the time, broadly matching IMGT annotations. The presence/absence analyses assumed that sequencing depth was roughly uniform across donors, and that assumption may not be true. A later analysis reported that several top co-occurrence clusters appeared linked to parvovirus B19, influenza, CMV and Epstein-Barr virus. Three of the identified cytomegalovirus-associated TCR beta chains were confirmed in vitro to be specific for cytomegalovirus antigens. A further reported finding was that TCR beta sequences accurately predicted the HLA-A and HLA-B alleles for most subjects in the first cohort.

The cohort was made up of 650 to 700 healthy bone marrow donors. Cohort members were all nominally healthy when sampled, although unrecorded immune exposures were likely present. The donor tested CMV seronegative and was one of the 352 seronegative cohort members. A peripheral blood sample was collected from each donor, and TCR beta sequencing was performed on peripheral blood mononuclear cells. The Qiagen DNeasy Blood Extraction Kit was used to extract genomic DNA from the blood cell samples. About this clone: This receptor's antigen is unknown.

The method behind the library was the immunoSEQ multiplex PCR assay. For the multiplex PCR, a mixture combining 60 forward primers for TCR Vbeta segments and 13 reverse primers for TCR Jbeta segments was used. A multiplex PCR assay on genomic DNA amplified the CDR3 region of rearranged TCR beta genes. On the Illumina HiSeq System, the amplified TCR beta libraries were sequenced as 87-base-pair reads. The original methods were these. A later analysis tallied tens of millions of unique TCR beta chains across the 666 repertoires, and 10 million to 11 million of those chains were shared by two or more donors. Raw reads were error-corrected and collapsed into unique sequences by a nearest-neighbor algorithm in which closely related sequences were merged to remove PCR and sequencing errors. V, D and J gene segments were assigned by aligning CDR3 sequences to IMGT reference sequences. For a sequence to be retained, at least a six-nucleotide match to both a V gene segment and a J gene segment was required. A rearrangement was called productive if the CDR3 had no stop codons and remained in frame with V and J, and every other rearrangement was called non-productive. Following IMGT convention, CDR3 was defined as the stretch from the second conserved V-encoded cysteine up to the conserved J-encoded phenylalanine. Sequences without an unambiguous match to a single V gene segment were excluded from the earlier analysis of a few hundred of the donors. An earlier analysis of 500 to 700 of the donors classified V segments as functional when productive rearrangements were above 56.7% and as segregating when the standard deviation between donors was above 5%. To diagnose cytomegalovirus status from the catalog of TCR beta chain sequences, a statistical classification framework was built. In a later analysis, TCR nucleotide sequences were compared against IMGT/GENE-DB human TR gene sequences so that V and J genes could be assigned. The TCRdist pipeline was used in a later analysis to assign CDR3 sequences and most-parsimonious VDJ recombination scenarios. In a later analysis, each TCR beta chain was defined by its CDR3 amino acid sequence together with its V-gene family, and reads lacking a unique V-gene family were excluded. In a later analysis, nearly 600 highly shared, low-generation-probability nucleotide sequences were removed to address suspected cross-contamination and a sequencing artifact. In a later analysis, a clonal expansion index for each public chain was calculated from normalized within-repertoire ranks of inferred template counts. Generation probabilities in a later analysis came from a VDJ recombination model fitted to out-of-frame rearrangements, and those results were checked against IGoR. In a later analysis, hypergeometric tests were used to score TCR-TCR, TCR-HLA and TCR-CMV co-occurrence, with a repertoire-size bias correction applied to TCR pairs. To estimate false discovery rates, a later analysis permuted the HLA or CMV assignments 20 times. A later analysis grouped co-occurring TCRs with DBSCAN, adding TCRdist sequence similarity when clustering within HLA-allele-positive subsets. For co-occurrence clustering, repertoires with fewer than 30,000 or more than 120,000 public chains were excluded, along with a handful of repertoires with anomalous nucleotide sharing. Not all clones reach the TCRdb copy of this immuneACCESS table, which keeps in-frame sequences only. Checked studies attribute under half of the gap to unresolved V genes and leave the rest unexplained. V, J and clone size are taken as reported in that table, and D and trimming were inferred from the DNA itself. This sample's table carries about 130,000 clones. Jointly, the top ten make up roughly 2% of the sample.

Material for sequencing was PBMCs. The clonotype comes from a woman aged 55 to 70 in good health and CMV-seronegative.

The CDR3 loop reads CASSRLAGGPYNEQFF. The DNA sequence is TGCGCCAGCAGCCGGCTAGCGGGGGGGCCCTACAATGAGCAGTTCTTC. The chain employs TRBV5-1 and TRBJ2-1; 12 middle bases align to TRBD2. V is cut back by 4 bases and J by 2 bases, with 4 bases in the junction unmatched. The cysteine opens and the phenylalanine closes a CDR3 of 16 amino acids. Only the CDR3 portion is preserved as DNA: 48 bases, with reading frame beginning at the first base. The germline V gene yields SGHRS for CDR1 and YFSETQ for CDR2.